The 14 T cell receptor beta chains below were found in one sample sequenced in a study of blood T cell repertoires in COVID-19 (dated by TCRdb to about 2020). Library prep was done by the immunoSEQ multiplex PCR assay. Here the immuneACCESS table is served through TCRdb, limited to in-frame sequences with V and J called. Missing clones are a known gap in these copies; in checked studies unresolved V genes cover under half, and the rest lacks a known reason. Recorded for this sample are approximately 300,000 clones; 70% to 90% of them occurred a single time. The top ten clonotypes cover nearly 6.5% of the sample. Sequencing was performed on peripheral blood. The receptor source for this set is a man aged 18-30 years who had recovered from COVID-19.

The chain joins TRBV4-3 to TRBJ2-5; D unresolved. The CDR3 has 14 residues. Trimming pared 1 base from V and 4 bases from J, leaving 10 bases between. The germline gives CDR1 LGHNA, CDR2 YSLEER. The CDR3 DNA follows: TGCGCCAGCAGCCAAGTTAGCCTGCCAGAGACCCAGTACTTC. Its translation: CASSQVSLPETQYF.

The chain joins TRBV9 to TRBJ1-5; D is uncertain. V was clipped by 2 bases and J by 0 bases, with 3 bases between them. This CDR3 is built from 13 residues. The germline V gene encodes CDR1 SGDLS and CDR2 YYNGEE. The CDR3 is CASSVGSNQPQHF. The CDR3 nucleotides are TGTGCCAGCAGCGTCGGTAGCAATCAGCCCCAGCATTTT.

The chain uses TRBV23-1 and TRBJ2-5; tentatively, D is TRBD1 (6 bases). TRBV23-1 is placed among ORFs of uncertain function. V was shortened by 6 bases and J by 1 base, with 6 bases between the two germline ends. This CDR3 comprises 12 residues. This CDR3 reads CASRTGQETQYF. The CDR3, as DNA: TGCGCCAGCAGGACAGGCCAAGAGACCCAGTACTTC.

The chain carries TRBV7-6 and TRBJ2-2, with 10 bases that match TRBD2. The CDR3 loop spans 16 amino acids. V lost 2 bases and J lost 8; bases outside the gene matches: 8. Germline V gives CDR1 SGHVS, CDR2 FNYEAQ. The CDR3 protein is CASSLSTSGTGGELFF. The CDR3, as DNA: TGTGCCAGCAGCTTAAGCACTAGCGGGACAGGTGGGGAGCTGTTTTTT.

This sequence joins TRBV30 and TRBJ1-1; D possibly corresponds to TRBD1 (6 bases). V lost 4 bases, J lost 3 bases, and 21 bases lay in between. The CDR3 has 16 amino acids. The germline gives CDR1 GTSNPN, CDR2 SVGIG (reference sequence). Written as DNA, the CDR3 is TGTGCCTGGACTATCGACTCGGGGACACAGGACACTGAAGCTTTCTTT. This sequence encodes CAWTIDSGTQDTEAFF.

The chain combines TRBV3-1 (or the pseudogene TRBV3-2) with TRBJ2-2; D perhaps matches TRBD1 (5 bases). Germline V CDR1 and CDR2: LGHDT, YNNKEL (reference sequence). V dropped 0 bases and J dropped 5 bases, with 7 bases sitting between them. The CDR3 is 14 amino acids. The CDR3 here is CASSQDPGTGELFF. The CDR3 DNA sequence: TGTGCCAGCAGCCAAGATCCAGGGACCGGGGAGCTGTTTTTT.

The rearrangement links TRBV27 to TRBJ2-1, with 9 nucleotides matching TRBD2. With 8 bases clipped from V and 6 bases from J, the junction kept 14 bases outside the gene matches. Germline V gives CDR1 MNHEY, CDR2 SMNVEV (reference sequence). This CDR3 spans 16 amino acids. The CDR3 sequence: CASFSGSSFFPNEQFF. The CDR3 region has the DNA TGTGCCAGCTTTAGCGGGAGCTCCTTTTTTCCCAATGAGCAGTTCTTC.

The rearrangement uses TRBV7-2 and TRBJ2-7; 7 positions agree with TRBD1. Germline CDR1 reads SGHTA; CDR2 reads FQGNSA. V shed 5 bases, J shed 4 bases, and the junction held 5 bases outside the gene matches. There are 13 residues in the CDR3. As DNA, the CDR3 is TGTGCCAGCAGCCAAGACAGGGCATACGAGCAGTACTTC. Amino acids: CASSQDRAYEQYF.

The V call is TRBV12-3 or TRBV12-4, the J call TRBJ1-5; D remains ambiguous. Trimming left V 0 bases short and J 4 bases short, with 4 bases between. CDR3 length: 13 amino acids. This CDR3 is CASSLAGNQPQHF. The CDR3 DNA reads TGTGCCAGCAGTTTAGCCGGGAATCAGCCCCAGCATTTT.

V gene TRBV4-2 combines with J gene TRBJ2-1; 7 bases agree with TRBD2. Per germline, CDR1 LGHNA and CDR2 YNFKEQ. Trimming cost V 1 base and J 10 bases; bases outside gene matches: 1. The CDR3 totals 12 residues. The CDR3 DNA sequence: TGTGCCAGCAGCCAAGTGGGACTAGAGCAGTTCTTC. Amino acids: CASSQVGLEQFF.

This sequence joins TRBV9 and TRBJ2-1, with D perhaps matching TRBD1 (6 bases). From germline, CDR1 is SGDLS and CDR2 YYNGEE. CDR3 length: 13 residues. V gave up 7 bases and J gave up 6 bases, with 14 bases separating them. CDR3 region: CASGDNLRNEQFF. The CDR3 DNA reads TGTGCCAGCGGGGACAATCTTCGCAATGAGCAGTTCTTC.

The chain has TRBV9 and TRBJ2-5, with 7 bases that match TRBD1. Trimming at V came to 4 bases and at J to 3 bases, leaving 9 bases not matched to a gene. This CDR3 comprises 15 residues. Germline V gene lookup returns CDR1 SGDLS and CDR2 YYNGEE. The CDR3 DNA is TGTGCCAGCAGCTCCCGACAGGGAAACAAAGAGACCCAGTACTTC. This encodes CASSSRQGNKETQYF. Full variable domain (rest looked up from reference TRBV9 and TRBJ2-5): DSGVTQTPKHLITATGQRVTLRCSPRSGDLSVYWYQQSLDQGLQFLIQYYNGEERAKGNILERFSAQQFPDLHSELNLSSLELGDSALYFCASSSRQGNKETQYFGPGTRLLVL.

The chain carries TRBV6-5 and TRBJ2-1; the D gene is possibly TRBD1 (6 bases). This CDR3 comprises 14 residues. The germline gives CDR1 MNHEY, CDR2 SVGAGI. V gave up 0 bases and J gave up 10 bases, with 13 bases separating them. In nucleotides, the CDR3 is TGTGCCAGCAGTTACTCGGGGGCGATGGGGGAGCAGTTCTTC. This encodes CASSYSGAMGEQFF.

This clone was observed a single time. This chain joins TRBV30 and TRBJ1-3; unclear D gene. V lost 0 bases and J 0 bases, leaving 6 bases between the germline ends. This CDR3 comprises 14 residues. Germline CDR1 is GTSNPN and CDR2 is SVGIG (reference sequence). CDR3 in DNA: TGTGCCTGGAGTGTGGCGGTCTCTGGAAACACCATATATTTT. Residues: CAWSVAVSGNTIYF.